These 14 T cell receptor beta chains share one sample of origin, sequenced in a study of T-cell memory formation after mild COVID-19 (dated by TCRdb to the early 2020s). Libraries were made using 5' RACE. Sequencer: Illumina NovaSeq 6000. TCRdb reran the public reads through fastp at Q25 and MiXCR, keeping productive beta chains. Every entry covers one CDR3 protein and lists the most common genes and DNA from its rows. Counted in this sample were roughly 190,000 distinct CDR3 sequences; around 30% of them appeared once. Of the sample, over 9.5% is held by the ten largest clones. The specimen sequenced was PBMCs or a T cell subset sorted from them (not recorded which). These receptors originate from an adult woman who had mild COVID-19 (a few samples of this study predate the infection). The sample titles of this study are shuffled in the database, so cell type and time point are left out; the donor was told from shared clones.

The chain joins TRBV9 to TRBJ2-7; unclear D gene. Trimming pared 0 bases from V and 0 bases from J, leaving 7 bases between. The germline V gene has CDR1 SGDLS and CDR2 YYNGEE. CDR3 length equals 14 residues. The CDR3 sequence is CASSVGRSSYEQYF. CDR3 in DNA: TGTGCCAGCAGCGTAGGCAGGTCCTCCTACGAGCAGTACTTC. The entire variable domain, with the rest obtained from reference TRBV9 and TRBJ2-7, is as follows: DSGVTQTPKHLITATGQRVTLRCSPRSGDLSVYWYQQSLDQGLQFLIQYYNGEERAKGNILERFSAQQFPDLHSELNLSSLELGDSALYFCASSVGRSSYEQYFGPGTRLTVT.

This CDR3 reads CASSDPSGGVEQFF. As DNA, the CDR3 is TGTGCCAGCAGCGACCCAAGCGGGGGGGTTGAGCAGTTCTTC. The chain links TRBV9 to TRBJ2-1; TRBD2 agrees at 10 bases. The length of the CDR3 is 14 residues. Losses at the gene ends were 3 bases for V and 9 bases for J; bases not matched to a gene: 6. Germline V gives CDR1 SGDLS, CDR2 YYNGEE. Variable domain in full (rest from reference TRBV9 and TRBJ2-1): DSGVTQTPKHLITATGQRVTLRCSPRSGDLSVYWYQQSLDQGLQFLIQYYNGEERAKGNILERFSAQQFPDLHSELNLSSLELGDSALYFCASSDPSGGVEQFFGPGTRLTVL.

The chain uses TRBV5-1 and TRBJ2-1, with 7 bases matching TRBD1. Trimming removed 4 bases from V and 7 bases from J; junction bases left unmatched: 11. Germline loops: CDR1 SGHRS, CDR2 YFSETQ. The CDR3 runs to 15 residues. The CDR3 DNA reads as TGCGCCAGCAGCCTGGCGAGTCAGGGGGTAAATGAGCAGTTCTTC. Encoded protein: CASSLASQGVNEQFF.

This clonotype was seen just once. Mismatch with germline at one junction end may stem from a read error. V gene TRBV7-7 combines with J gene TRBJ2-2; TRBD1 matches at 8 bases. CDR1 is SSHAT, CDR2 FNYEAQ, per germline (reference sequence). The CDR3 is 16 amino acids. The CDR3 reads CASRPRTGRNTGELFF. In DNA form, the CDR3 reads TGTGCTAGCAGACCCCGGACAGGGCGCAACACCGGGGAGCTGTTTTTT.

The rearrangement joins TRBV10-3 to TRBJ1-4; D is possibly TRBD1 (5 bases). V was pared by 11 bases and J by 6 bases, with 16 bases between. The germline V gene has CDR1 ENHRY and CDR2 SYGVKD. This CDR3 region has 13 residues. DNA of the CDR3: TGTGCCTCCGCTCCCGGAGGGGATGAAAAACTGTTTTTT. This encodes CASAPGGDEKLFF.

Comments on this clonotype: One end of the junction does not line up with germline, which may come from a read error. The genes are TRBV20-1 and TRBJ2-5; D is ambiguous. The CDR3 contains 14 residues. CDR1 is DFQATT and CDR2 is SNEGSKA in the germline V gene (reference sequence). CDR3 in DNA: TGCAGTGCTAGAGATGGCGCGGCCCAAGTGACCCAGTACTTC. Translating it yields CSARDGAAQVTQYF.

The chain uses TRBV5-1 and TRBJ2-5; a weak D match, TRBD2 (7 bases). Germline CDR1 reads SGHRS; CDR2 reads YFSETQ. The CDR3 consists of 15 residues. The V and J ends lost 1 base and 4 bases respectively, with 14 bases between them. The CDR3 reads CASSLWGGPPETQYF. The CDR3 DNA sequence: TGCGCCAGCAGCTTGTGGGGGGGGCCCCCAGAGACCCAGTACTTC.

The genes are TRBV7-8 and TRBJ2-2; TRBD2 matches 12 bases. The ends lost 5 bases at V and 6 bases at J; junction bases unmatched: 4. Per germline, CDR1 SGHVS and CDR2 FQNEAQ. The CDR3 covers 15 residues. The CDR3 DNA reads TGTGCCAGCAGCCGGTCTAGCGGGGGGGCCGGGGAGCTGTTTTTT. This codes for CASSRSSGGAGELFF.

This clonotype was recorded a few times. V is TRBV12-3 or TRBV12-4 and J is TRBJ2-1; 7 bases agree with TRBD2. This CDR3 contains 14 residues. V was clipped by 8 bases and J by 6 bases; unmatched bases: 10. This chain's CDR3 is CASCIGGDLNEQFF. The DNA for the CDR3 is TGTGCCAGCTGCATTGGGGGGGATCTCAATGAGCAGTTCTTC.

This clonotype was recorded only once. The chain employs TRBV30 and TRBJ2-3; 8 bases agree with TRBD1. Germline V gene sequence: CDR1 GTSNPN, CDR2 SVGIG (reference sequence). This CDR3 region has 13 residues. Trimming removed 5 bases from V and 4 bases from J; junction bases left unmatched: 5. The chain's CDR3 is CAWATGGADTQYF. CDR3 DNA sequence: TGTGCCTGGGCTACAGGGGGAGCAGATACGCAGTATTTT.

The genes are TRBV12-3 or TRBV12-4 and TRBJ1-1; 8 bases agree with TRBD1. J was trimmed by 4 bases and V by 3 bases; bases with no gene match: 16. This CDR3 spans 18 amino acids. This CDR3 is CASSFGRGRGLFLTEAFF. The DNA for the CDR3 is TGTGCCAGCAGTTTCGGTCGCGGCAGGGGGCTTTTCCTCACTGAAGCTTTCTTT.

This sequence joins TRBV24-1 and TRBJ1-1; possibly TRBD1 for D (5 bases). Per the germline V gene, CDR1 is KGHDR and CDR2 is SFDVKD. V was shortened by 12 bases and J by 0 bases, with 13 bases between the two germline ends. This CDR3 is 13 amino acids long. The CDR3 region has the DNA TGTGCCTCCCGGGGCAGGGTGAACACTGAAGCTTTCTTT. This codes for CASRGRVNTEAFF.

This clonotype occurred a few times. The rearrangement links TRBV6-2 or TRBV6-3 to TRBJ2-3; D unresolved. This CDR3 region has 16 residues. CDR1 MNHEY and CDR2 SVGEGT come from the germline V gene. V was pared by 2 bases and J by 0 bases, with 12 bases between. CDR3 loop: CASSYGPETSTDTQYF. The CDR3 DNA reads TGTGCCAGCAGTTACGGTCCGGAGACTAGCACAGATACGCAGTATTTT.

This clonotype was recorded a few times. The chain employs TRBV24-1 and TRBJ2-2; D uncertain. V was shortened by 6 bases and J by 4 bases, with 8 bases between the two germline ends. The CDR3 spans 13 residues. Germline V CDR1 and CDR2: KGHDR, SFDVKD. This CDR3 reads CATSRAGTGELFF. In DNA form, the CDR3 reads TGTGCCACCAGTAGGGCAGGCACCGGGGAGCTGTTTTTT.